This T cell receptor beta chain appears in the sequencing data of a study of control samples from healthy donors and cancer patients. Profiled with immunoSEQ multiplex PCR; TCRdb holds only in-frame clones, not every one. The data show some 140,000 clones, roughly 89% seen once. Trimming cost V 4 bases and J 5 bases, with 10 bases left between them. The CDR3 is 14 residues long. Per germline, CDR1 KGHDR and CDR2 SFDVKD. Sequencing was performed on blood. The sequence came from a man younger than 45 in good health. J is TRBJ1-4 and V is TRBV24-1, with TRBD1 as a possible D gene (6 bases). Here the CDR3 DNA reads TGTGCCACCAGTGAGGCAGGGGAAAATGAAAAACTGTTTTTT. Amino acid sequence: CATSEAGENEKLFF.